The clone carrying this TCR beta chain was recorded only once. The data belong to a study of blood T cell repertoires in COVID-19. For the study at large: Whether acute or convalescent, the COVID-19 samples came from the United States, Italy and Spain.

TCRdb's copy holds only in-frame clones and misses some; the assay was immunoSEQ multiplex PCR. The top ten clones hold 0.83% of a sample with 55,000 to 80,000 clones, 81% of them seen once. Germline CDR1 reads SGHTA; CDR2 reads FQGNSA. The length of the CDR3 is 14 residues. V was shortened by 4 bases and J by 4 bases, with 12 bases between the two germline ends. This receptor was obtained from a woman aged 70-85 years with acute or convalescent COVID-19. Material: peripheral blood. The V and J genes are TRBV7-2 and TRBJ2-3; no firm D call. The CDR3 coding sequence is TGTGCCAGCAGCTCATCCCCGGTCGCAGATACGCAGTATTTT. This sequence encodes CASSSSPVADTQYF.